The clone carrying this T cell receptor (beta chain) was counted a single time. This CDR3 region has 18 residues. Germline CDR1 and CDR2: LNHNV and YYDKDF (reference sequence). V shed 1 base and J 7 bases; nucleotides not matched to a gene: 18. This record comes from a study of shared T cell receptors in the human thymus. Produced via immunoSEQ multiplex PCR; TCRdb's table is partial and in-frame only. The sample records 500,000 to 550,000 clones, around 78% being singletons. These data also featured in a second study, about human thymus T cells. This second report adds: Related studies noted strongly shared thymic repertoires across unrelated people.

The sequencing input was thymocytes. The sequence derives from a boy in the first two years of life with a congenital heart defect. This rearrangement joins TRBV15 to TRBJ2-5; 7 positions agree with TRBD2. CDR3 sequence reads: CATSRADLAGTTGGTQYF. In DNA form, the CDR3 reads TGTGCCACCAGCAGAGCCGACCTTGCCGGGACTACCGGGGGGACCCAGTACTTC.